This TCR beta chain emerged from a study of response to subunit inactivated influenza vaccine (dated by TCRdb to 2017 to 2018). With regard to the full study: Deep quantitative T cell receptor repertoire profiling was used in the study to track responses to a trivalent subunit inactivated influenza vaccine.

Beyond this particular receptor, the publication reports: It was suggested by the authors that each seasonal influenza vaccination may recruit only a limited number of new T cells.

At the junction V is shortened by 0 bases and J by 3 bases; bases outside the gene matches: 9. CDR1 and CDR2 (DFQATT, SNEGSKA) derive from the germline V gene (reference sequence). The CDR3 covers 16 residues, taking in both the cysteine and the phenylalanine. The retained sequence is limited to the CDR3, 48 bases, with the frame set at the first base. The method was RT-PCR. TCRdb lists the instrument as Illumina HiSeq 2500. The public reads were reanalyzed by TCRdb: fastp trimming at Q25, MiXCR alignment, in-frame beta chains only. Records with the same CDR3 protein are collapsed into one entry carrying the most frequent genes and DNA. The sample yields about 540,000 distinct CDR3 sequences; 20% to 25% were counted once. 2.5% to 3% of the sample comes from the top ten. Regarding this clonotype: Its antigen target is currently unknown. Nothing much larger sits one base from this clone, and base qualities are not available.

These data also formed part of another study, on T cells expressing NK-cell markers. The second study's authors report: The TCR beta cDNA libraries were made using 5'RACE template switching, a step that added both a universal primer site and unique molecular identifiers. TCR beta-chain repertoires were profiled in sorted CD3+CD56+NKG2C+, CD3+CD56+NKG2C- and CD3+CD56-NKG2C+ T-cell subsets from fewer than 10 donors. Among the eight sequenced donors, seven were HCMV-seropositive and one was HCMV-seronegative. To restrict sorting to alphabetaTCR-expressing T cells, an anti-gammadeltaTCR antibody was added in several experiments. In several donors, the dominant CD3+CD56+NKG2C+ clonotypes were found to rank among the top 10 CD8+ clonotypes and to make up 1.0-7.0% of CD8+ T cells. Those dominant clonotypes were again the most abundant among CD3+CD56-NKG2C+ cells in a few donors, at 28.3-60.1%. It remained unclear whether the expanded NKG2C-expressing T cell clones were specific for HCMV antigens. All eight donors whose samples were sequenced were randomly selected healthy volunteers, three of them men and five women. HCMV serostatus was determined by detecting HCMV-specific IgG in serum with a commercial ELISA kit. Ficoll density gradient centrifugation was used to isolate peripheral blood mononuclear cells from blood. Using Miltenyi isolation kits, CD4+ and CD8+ T cells were isolated from PBMC through magnetic immunoseparation. Synthesis of cDNA was primed from the TCR beta constant segment and was followed by two consecutive PCR amplification steps. The libraries were sequenced on Illumina HiSeq 2000/2500, MiSeq or NextSeq, producing 2 x 150 bp reads. MIGEC handled demultiplexing of the reads and grouping by UMI, while MiTCR was used to assemble and quantify clonotypes. To exclude erroneous sequences, only TCR cDNA sequences supported by at least two reads were retained. The tcR package was used for downstream repertoire analysis, and clonotypes were matched across fractions by CDR3 nucleotide sequence plus V segment. VDJmatch was used to annotate antigen specificity against VDJdb, with one amino acid substitution allowed in CDR3.

This chain is built from TRBV20-1 and TRBJ2-7, and TRBD2 aligns with 9 junction nucleotides. The source of this sequence is a man aged 45-65 years who received an inactivated influenza vaccine. Donor details come from another sample of the same person, matched by shared clones. Here the sequenced sample was CD4+ T cells sorted from PBMCs, taken 11 to 12 days after vaccination. The encoded CDR3 is CSAREVSSGAYYEQYF. The DNA sequence is given as TGCAGTGCTAGAGAGGTTTCTAGCGGGGCCTACTACGAGCAGTACTTC.